A single sample is the source of the 19 T cell receptor beta chains below, sequenced in a study of blood T cell repertoires in COVID-19. Here immunoSEQ multiplex PCR was the method, and the copy in TCRdb shows in-frame clones only, minus some. The sample yields 180,000 or so clones, roughly three quarters seen once. Sequencing was performed on PBMCs or T cells enriched from blood (not recorded which). The receptors originated from a man in his sixties who had been exposed to COVID-19.

The chain has TRBV6-1 and TRBJ1-1; D is unresolved. Germline CDR1 reads MNHNS; CDR2 reads SASEGT. The V end was cut by 3 bases, the J end by 2 bases, with 7 bases between. This CDR3 spans 13 amino acids. CDR3 DNA sequence: TGTGCCAGCAGTGACAGGCCTAACACTGAAGCTTTCTTT. Its protein is CASSDRPNTEAFF.

This clone turned up a few times. The chain is built from TRBV15 and TRBJ2-1; TRBD1 matches at 10 bases. This CDR3 is 12 amino acids long. Germline V gives CDR1 LNHNV, CDR2 YYDKDF (reference sequence). Unmatched junction bases numbered 3, after V lost 8 bases and J lost 8 bases. In DNA form, the CDR3 reads TGTGCCACCCGACAGGGGGCCTATGAGCAGTTCTTC. Translating gives CATRQGAYEQFF.

The chain carries TRBV7-2 and TRBJ1-2; D unclear. Germline CDR1 and CDR2: SGHTA and FQGNSA. This CDR3 is 15 amino acids long. Trimming pared 5 bases from V and 4 bases from J, leaving 17 bases between. CDR3 DNA sequence: TGTGCCAGCAGCCCCAGAGGGATACCACCCTATGGCTACACCTTC. It translates to CASSPRGIPPYGYTF.

The chain carries TRBV18 and TRBJ1-1, with D possibly being TRBD1 (5 bases). Germline V gene sequence: CDR1 KGHSH, CDR2 LQKENI. The CDR3 extends over 15 amino acids. Trimming took off 3 bases at V and 7 bases at J, with 18 bases between the two ends. CDR3 in DNA: TGTGCCAGCTCACCTCGGACGGGGGGATGGGGTGAAGCTTTCTTT. Its protein is CASSPRTGGWGEAFF.

The V call is TRBV6-5, the J call TRBJ1-1; D possibly corresponds to TRBD1 (6 bases). The CDR3 totals 13 residues. The germline V and J ends were trimmed by 6 bases and 5 bases, with 13 bases remaining between them. The germline gives CDR1 MNHEY, CDR2 SVGAGI. DNA for the CDR3: TGTGCCAGCAGGGATAACAGGGTGACTGAAGCTTTCTTT. This sequence encodes CASRDNRVTEAFF.

This chain connects TRBV9 to TRBJ2-1; D gene uncertain. This CDR3 has 17 residues. Germline CDR1 SGDLS, CDR2 YYNGEE. Trimming took 0 bases from V and 4 from J, leaving 17 bases between them. This chain's CDR3 is CASSVEPRRSVYNEQFF. CDR3 nucleotides: TGTGCCAGCAGCGTAGAACCCAGGCGATCCGTATACAATGAGCAGTTCTTC.

V and J are TRBV24-1 and TRBJ2-1; 8 nucleotides align to TRBD1. Trimming at V came to 2 bases and at J to 7 bases, leaving 9 bases not matched to a gene. Germline loops: CDR1 KGHDR, CDR2 SFDVKD. This CDR3 region has 16 residues. For the CDR3, the DNA is TGTGCCACCAGTGATTACTCCGGGACAGGAAAAAATGAGCAGTTCTTC. It translates to CATSDYSGTGKNEQFF.

Written as DNA, the CDR3 is TGTGCCAGTAGCGTTTTGCGGGCCACATACAATGAGCAGTTCTTC. The encoded protein is CASSVLRATYNEQFF. J is TRBJ2-1 and V is TRBV19; D may be TRBD2 (5 bases). CDR1 and CDR2 (germline): LNHDA, SQIVND (reference sequence). The CDR3 has 15 residues. The V and J ends lost 6 bases and 4 bases respectively, with 16 bases between them.

V usage is TRBV6-2 or TRBV6-3 and J usage is TRBJ1-6; 9 bases fit TRBD1. The CDR3 contains 14 residues. Looked up from germline, CDR1 is MNHEY and CDR2 is SVGEGT. After removal of 5 bases from V and 7 bases from J, the junction contained 3 bases not matched to a gene. This CDR3 is CASSRTGVNSPLHF. CDR3 DNA: TGTGCCAGCAGTCGGACAGGGGTGAATTCACCCCTCCACTTT.

J is TRBJ1-1 and V is TRBV18, with a possible D match to TRBD1 (6 bases). V was cut by 6 bases and J by 5 bases, with 19 bases left in between. The CDR3 length is 15 residues. The germline CDR1 and CDR2 sequences are KGHSH and LQKENI. CDR3 nucleotides: TGTGCCAGCTCCACCAAGGGCAGGGGTGAGACTGAAGCTTTCTTT. Translated: CASSTKGRGETEAFF.

The genes are TRBV29-1 and TRBJ2-1; 9 bases are a match to TRBD1. Per the germline V gene, CDR1 is SQVTM and CDR2 is ANQGSEA. Trimming took 6 bases from V and 8 from J; bases not matched to a gene: 5. This CDR3 is 12 amino acids long. The CDR3 nucleotides read TGCAGCGTCTCGACAGGGGGGGATGAGCAGTTCTTC. It specifies CSVSTGGDEQFF.

The J gene is TRBJ2-1, the V gene TRBV27, with 12 bases lining up with TRBD2. Germline V gene data show CDR1 as MNHEY and CDR2 as SMNVEV (reference sequence). The V segment lost 3 bases and the J segment 2 bases; nucleotides outside the gene matches: 17. The CDR3 covers 21 residues. For the CDR3, the DNA is TGTGCCAGCAGTTTTCGCGTCCCGGGACTAGCGGGCCACGGCACCTACAATGAGCAGTTCTTC. This encodes CASSFRVPGLAGHGTYNEQFF.

The chain couples TRBV19 to TRBJ2-7, with TRBD1 as a possible D gene (6 bases). Germline-derived CDR1 and CDR2 are LNHDA and SQIVND (reference sequence). The CDR3 contains 15 residues. Trimming left V 0 bases short and J 3 bases short, with 12 bases between. CDR3 sequence reads: CASSIDRGVNYEQYF. DNA of the CDR3: TGTGCCAGTAGTATAGACAGGGGTGTTAACTACGAGCAGTACTTC.

This CDR3 reads CASSLSFRLAGQETQYF. CDR3 nucleotide sequence: TGTGCCAGCAGCTTAAGCTTCCGACTAGCGGGCCAAGAGACCCAGTACTTC. This chain connects TRBV7-2 to TRBJ2-5, with TRBD2 matching over 10 bases. Germline CDR1 is SGHTA and CDR2 is FQGNSA. CDR3 length equals 17 residues. V was clipped by 2 bases and J by 1 base; unmatched bases: 7.

This chain connects TRBV29-1 to TRBJ1-2, with D tentatively TRBD1 (5 bases). The germline CDR1 and CDR2 sequences are SQVTM and ANQGSEA. The CDR3 runs 12 residues. Trimming took 7 bases from V and 2 from J, leaving 11 bases between them. CDR3 coding DNA: TGCAGCGCGTTTGGGGCAAACTATGGCTACACCTTC. Its protein product is CSAFGANYGYTF.

J is TRBJ1-1 and V is TRBV14; tentatively, D is TRBD1 (5 bases). Germline values: CDR1 SGHDN, CDR2 FVKESK. The V end lost 4 bases, the J end lost 4 bases, and 10 bases lay between the germline ends. The CDR3 is 13 residues long. The CDR3 sequence is CASSPQGVTEAFF. Here the CDR3 DNA reads TGTGCCAGCAGCCCACAAGGGGTCACTGAAGCTTTCTTT.

The gene calls are TRBV29-1 and TRBJ2-7; no firm D call. The CDR3 runs 11 residues. CDR1 and CDR2 (germline): SQVTM, ANQGSEA. V was trimmed by 6 bases and J by 6 bases, leaving 12 bases between them. The DNA for the CDR3 is TGCAGCGTATTAACAGCAGCCGAGCAGTACTTC. Translating it yields CSVLTAAEQYF.

This clone was recorded only once. The rearrangement links TRBV6-5 to TRBJ2-7, with a tentative D call TRBD2 (6 bases). Germline values: CDR1 MNHEY, CDR2 SVGAGI. The CDR3 contains 13 residues. V dropped 10 bases and J dropped 5 bases, with 18 bases sitting between them. The CDR3, as DNA: TGTGCCATCAGACTAGAGTTATGGCACGAGCAGTACTTC. Translating it yields CAIRLELWHEQYF.

V is TRBV7-2 and J is TRBJ1-3, with 7 positions matching TRBD1. The V and J ends lost 5 bases and 4 bases, in that order; junction bases with no gene match: 8. This CDR3 has 15 amino acids. Germline CDR1 and CDR2: SGHTA and FQGNSA. CDR3 amino acids: CASSPGTASGNTIYF. In nucleotides, the CDR3 is TGTGCCAGCAGCCCCGGGACAGCGTCCGGAAACACCATATATTTT.